This T cell receptor beta chain was recovered during a study of cytomegalovirus exposure and HLA in healthy donors. 60 Vbeta and 13 Jbeta primers were used in PCR. Here immunoSEQ multiplex PCR was the method, and the copy in TCRdb shows in-frame clones only, minus some. The sample yields some 160,000 clones, just over 75% seen once. Per germline, CDR1 MRHNA and CDR2 SNTAGT. V shed 6 bases and J shed 3 bases, with 18 bases lying between them. The CDR3 is made up of 15 amino acids. In its sample, this clone was seen once. This receptor was taken from a man aged 35-49 years in good health and CMV-seronegative. This rearrangement joins TRBV6-4 to TRBJ2-7; D gene ambiguous. Source material: PBMCs. The chain's CDR3 is CASSRRSAQLYEQYF. The CDR3 DNA reads TGTGCCAGCAGCCGAAGGAGTGCCCAACTCTACGAGCAGTACTTC.